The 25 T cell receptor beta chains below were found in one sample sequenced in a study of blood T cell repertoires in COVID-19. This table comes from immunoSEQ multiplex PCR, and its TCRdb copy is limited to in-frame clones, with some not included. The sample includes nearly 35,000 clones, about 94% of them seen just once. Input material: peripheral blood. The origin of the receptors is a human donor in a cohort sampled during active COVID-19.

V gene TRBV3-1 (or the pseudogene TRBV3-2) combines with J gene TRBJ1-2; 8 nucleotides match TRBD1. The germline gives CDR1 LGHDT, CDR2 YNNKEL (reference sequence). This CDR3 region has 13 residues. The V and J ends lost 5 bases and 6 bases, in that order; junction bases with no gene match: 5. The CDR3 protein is CASSVGQGDGYTF. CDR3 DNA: TGTGCCAGCAGCGTTGGACAGGGAGATGGCTACACCTTC.

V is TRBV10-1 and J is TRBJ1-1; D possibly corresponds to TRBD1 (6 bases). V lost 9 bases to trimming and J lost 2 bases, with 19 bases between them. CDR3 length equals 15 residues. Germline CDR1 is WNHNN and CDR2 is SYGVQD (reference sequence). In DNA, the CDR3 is TGCGCCAGTTCCAGAGGGGGACCAATAAACACTGAAGCTTTCTTT. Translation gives CASSRGGPINTEAFF.

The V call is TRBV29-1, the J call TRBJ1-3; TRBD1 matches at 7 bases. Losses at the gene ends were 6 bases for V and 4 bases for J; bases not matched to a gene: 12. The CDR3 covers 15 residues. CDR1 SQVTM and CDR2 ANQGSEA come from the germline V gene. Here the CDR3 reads CSVSMDRLQGNTIYF. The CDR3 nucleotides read TGCAGCGTGTCGATGGACAGGTTACAGGGAAACACCATATATTTT.

As DNA, the CDR3 is TGTGCCAGCAGTGGAACGGACAGGATCTATGGCTACACCTTC. It codes for CASSGTDRIYGYTF. J is TRBJ1-2 and V is TRBV2, with 7 nucleotides matching TRBD1. Trimming cost V 4 bases and J 4 bases; bases outside gene matches: 6. Germline CDR1 and CDR2: SNHLY and FYNNEI. The CDR3 length is 14 residues.

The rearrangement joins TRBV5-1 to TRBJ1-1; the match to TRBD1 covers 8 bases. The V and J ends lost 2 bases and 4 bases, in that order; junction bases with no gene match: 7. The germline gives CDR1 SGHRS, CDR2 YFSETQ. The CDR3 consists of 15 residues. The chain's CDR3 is CASSFNGQGGTEAFF. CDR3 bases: TGCGCCAGCAGCTTTAACGGACAGGGCGGCACTGAAGCTTTCTTT.

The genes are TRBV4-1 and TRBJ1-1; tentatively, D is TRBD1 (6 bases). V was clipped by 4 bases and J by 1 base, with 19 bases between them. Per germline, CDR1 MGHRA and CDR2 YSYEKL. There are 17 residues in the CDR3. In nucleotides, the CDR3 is TGCGCCAGCAGCCCCCTAGGCTTGACAGGCGAGAACACTGAAGCTTTCTTT. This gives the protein CASSPLGLTGENTEAFF.

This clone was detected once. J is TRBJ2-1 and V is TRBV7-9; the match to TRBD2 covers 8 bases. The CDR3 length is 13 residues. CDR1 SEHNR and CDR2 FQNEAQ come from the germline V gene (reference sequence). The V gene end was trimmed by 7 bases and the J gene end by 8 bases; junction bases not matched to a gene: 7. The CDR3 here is CASIAGTRYEQFF. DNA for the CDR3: TGTGCCAGCATAGCGGGGACTCGCTATGAGCAGTTCTTC.

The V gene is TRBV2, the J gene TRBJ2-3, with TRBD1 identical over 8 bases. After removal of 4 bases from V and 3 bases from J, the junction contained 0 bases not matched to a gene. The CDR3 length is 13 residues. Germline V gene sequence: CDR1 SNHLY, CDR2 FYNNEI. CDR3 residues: CASSGQGTDTQYF. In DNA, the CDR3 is TGTGCCAGCAGTGGACAGGGGACAGATACGCAGTATTTT.

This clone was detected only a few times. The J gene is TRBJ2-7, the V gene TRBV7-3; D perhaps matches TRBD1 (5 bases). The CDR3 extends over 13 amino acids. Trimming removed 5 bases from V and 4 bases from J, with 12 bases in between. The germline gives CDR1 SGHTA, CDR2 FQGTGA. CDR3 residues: CASSRPDKYEQYF. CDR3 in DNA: TGTGCCAGCAGCCGGCCGGACAAGTACGAGCAGTACTTC.

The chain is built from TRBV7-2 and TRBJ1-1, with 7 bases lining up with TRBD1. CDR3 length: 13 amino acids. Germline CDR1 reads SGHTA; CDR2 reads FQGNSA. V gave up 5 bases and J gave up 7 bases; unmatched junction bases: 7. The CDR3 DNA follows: TGTGCCAGCAGCCCTGGGACAGACTTTGAAGCTTTCTTT. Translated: CASSPGTDFEAFF.

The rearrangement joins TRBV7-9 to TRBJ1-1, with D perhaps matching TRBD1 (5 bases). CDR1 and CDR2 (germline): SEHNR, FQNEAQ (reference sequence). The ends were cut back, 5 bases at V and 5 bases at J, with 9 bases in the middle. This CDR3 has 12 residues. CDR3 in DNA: TGTGCCAGCAGCCTCGACAGAACTGAAGCTTTCTTT. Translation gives CASSLDRTEAFF.

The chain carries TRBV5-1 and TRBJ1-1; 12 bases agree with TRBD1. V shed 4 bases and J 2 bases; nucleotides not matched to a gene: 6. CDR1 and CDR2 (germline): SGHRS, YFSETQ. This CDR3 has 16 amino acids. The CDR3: CASSLMGQGANTEAFF. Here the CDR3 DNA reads TGCGCCAGCAGCCTAATGGGACAGGGGGCAAACACTGAAGCTTTCTTT.

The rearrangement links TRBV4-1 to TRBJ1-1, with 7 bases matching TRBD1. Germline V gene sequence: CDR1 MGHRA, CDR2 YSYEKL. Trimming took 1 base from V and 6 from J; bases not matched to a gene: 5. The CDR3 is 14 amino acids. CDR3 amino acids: CASSQGPGTAEAFF. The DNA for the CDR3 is TGCGCCAGCAGCCAAGGCCCGGGGACAGCTGAAGCTTTCTTT.

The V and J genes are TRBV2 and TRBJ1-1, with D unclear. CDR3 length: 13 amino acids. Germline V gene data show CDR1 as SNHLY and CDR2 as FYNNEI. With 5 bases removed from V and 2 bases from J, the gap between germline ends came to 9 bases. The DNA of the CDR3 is TGTGCCAGCAGTCCCGAGAGCAACACTGAAGCTTTCTTT. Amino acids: CASSPESNTEAFF.

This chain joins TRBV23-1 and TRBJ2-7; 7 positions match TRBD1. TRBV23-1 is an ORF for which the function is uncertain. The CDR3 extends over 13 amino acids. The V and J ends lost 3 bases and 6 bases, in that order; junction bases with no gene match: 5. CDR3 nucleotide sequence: TGCGCCAGCAGTCACACAGGGGTATGCGAGCAGTACTTC. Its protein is CASSHTGVCEQYF.

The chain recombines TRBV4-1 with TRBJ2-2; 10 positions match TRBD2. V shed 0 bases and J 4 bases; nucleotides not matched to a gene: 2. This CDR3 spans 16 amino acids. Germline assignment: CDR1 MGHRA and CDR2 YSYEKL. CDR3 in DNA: TGCGCCAGCAGCCAAGAAGCGGGGGGGCTCACCGGGGAGCTGTTTTTT. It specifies CASSQEAGGLTGELFF.

For the CDR3, the DNA is TGTGCCACCAGCAGTGCACCGGGGACTGAAGCTTTCTTT. This codes for CATSSAPGTEAFF. V is TRBV15 and J is TRBJ1-1; D call uncertain. The CDR3 totals 13 residues. Between the trimmed V and J ends, which lost 3 bases and 5 bases, there was a span of 10 bases. Germline CDR1 LNHNV, CDR2 YYDKDF (reference sequence).

The CDR3 sequence: CASSEETETSPAYNEQFF. Written as DNA, the CDR3 is TGCGCCAGCAGTGAGGAAACCGAAACTAGCCCAGCCTACAATGAGCAGTTCTTC. The chain employs TRBV10-1 and TRBJ2-1; tentative D call: TRBD2 (6 bases). V lost 2 bases and J lost 2, with 19 bases in between. The CDR3 length is 18 residues. Germline assignment: CDR1 WNHNN and CDR2 SYGVQD (reference sequence).

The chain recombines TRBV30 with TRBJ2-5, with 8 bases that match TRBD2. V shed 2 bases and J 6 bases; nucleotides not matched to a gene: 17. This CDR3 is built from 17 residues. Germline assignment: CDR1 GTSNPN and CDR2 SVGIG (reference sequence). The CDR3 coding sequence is TGTGCCTGGAGTTATCGGGGGGGCATATTTGGCGGGAAGACCCAGTACTTC. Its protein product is CAWSYRGGIFGGKTQYF. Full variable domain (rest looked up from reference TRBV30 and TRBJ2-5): SQTIHQWPATLVQPVGSPLSLECTVEGTSNPNLYWYRQAAGRGLQLLFYSVGIGQISSEVPQNLSASRPQDRQFILSSKKLLLSDSGFYLCAWSYRGGIFGGKTQYFGPGTRLLVL.

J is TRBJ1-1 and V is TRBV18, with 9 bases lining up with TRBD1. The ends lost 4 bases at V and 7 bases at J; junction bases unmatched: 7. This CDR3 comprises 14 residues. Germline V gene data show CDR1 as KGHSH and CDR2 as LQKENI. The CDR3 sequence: CASSRDREIGEAFF. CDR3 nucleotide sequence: TGTGCCAGCTCACGGGACAGGGAAATCGGTGAAGCTTTCTTT.

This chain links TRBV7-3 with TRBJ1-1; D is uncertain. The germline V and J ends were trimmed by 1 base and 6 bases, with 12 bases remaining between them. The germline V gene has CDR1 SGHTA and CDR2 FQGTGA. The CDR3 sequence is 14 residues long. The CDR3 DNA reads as TGTGCCAGCAGCTTAATCTCCGGGGTGTCTGAAGCTTTCTTT. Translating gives CASSLISGVSEAFF.

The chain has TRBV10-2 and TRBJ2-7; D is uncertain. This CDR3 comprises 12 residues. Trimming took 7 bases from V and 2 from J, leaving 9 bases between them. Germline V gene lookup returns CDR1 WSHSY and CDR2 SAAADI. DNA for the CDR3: TGCGCCAGCAAGCGAACGGCCTACGAGCAGTACTTC. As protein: CASKRTAYEQYF.

The CDR3 DNA reads as TGTGCCAGCAGCATTAACAGGCTGACTTCGACTGAAGCTTTCTTT. Its protein is CASSINRLTSTEAFF. The chain combines TRBV5-4 with TRBJ1-1, with D perhaps matching TRBD1 (5 bases). The CDR3 is 15 amino acids. V was shortened by 4 bases and J by 5 bases, with 18 bases between the two germline ends. Germline V gene sequence: CDR1 SGHNT, CDR2 YYREEE (reference sequence).

The CDR3 coding sequence is TGTGCCAGCAGAGAAAGTTTTATTGGACCAGCGGGGGGCTACACCTTC. Amino acid sequence: CASRESFIGPAGGYTF. This sequence joins TRBV6-1 and TRBJ1-2, with no clear D. Germline values: CDR1 MNHNS, CDR2 SASEGT. The CDR3 loop spans 16 amino acids. The V gene lost 6 bases and the J gene lost 8 bases, with 25 bases spanning the gap.

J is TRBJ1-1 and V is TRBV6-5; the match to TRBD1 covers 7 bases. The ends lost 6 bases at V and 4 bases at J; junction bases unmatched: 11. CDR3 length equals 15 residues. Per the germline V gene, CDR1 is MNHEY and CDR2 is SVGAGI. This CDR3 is CASSSQGLSGTEAFF. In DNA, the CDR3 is TGTGCCAGCAGCTCACAGGGGTTATCTGGCACTGAAGCTTTCTTT.